The clone carrying this T cell receptor beta chain was counted once. Its cognate antigen is unknown. These data belong to a study of shared clonotypes between healthy human individuals. The CDR3 consists of 14 residues. The V gene lost 10 bases and the J gene lost 3 bases, with 16 bases spanning the gap. Germline CDR1 and CDR2: LNHDA and SQIVND (reference sequence). Study conclusions and caveats: At large depth, rarefaction still showed sorted-subset sequencing to be incomplete.

Samples underwent the assay at deep level. Generated by immunoSEQ multiplex PCR, the TCRdb table keeps only in-frame clones and is missing some. The table has roughly 2.5 million clones, 90% to 95% seen once; the top ten hold roughly 0.15%. The chain joins TRBV19 to TRBJ1-5; D is unresolved. The sequence was collected from a man in his late teens or twenties in good health. Sequences were obtained from naive CD4+ T cells sorted from blood. Subset here: CD45RA+ positively selected. The CDR3 is CATRRAPNNQPQHF. The DNA for the CDR3 is TGTGCCACCCGCCGGGCCCCTAACAATCAGCCCCAGCATTTT.